This TCR beta chain was sequenced for a study of memory CD4+ T cells and cytomegalovirus serostatus. Study overall: Donors were healthy Belgian adults, 10 or so CMV seropositive and 24 seronegative.

Study-level points and caveats: About two fifths of the roughly 150 known CMV-associated TCRbeta sequences appeared in CD4+ memory.

This clone was recorded only once. Its antigen remains unidentified. Original processing notes: Out-of-frame sequences were removed, leaving around 2.2 million distinct TCRbeta sequences. The assay was immunoSEQ multiplex PCR, and TCRdb's table has in-frame clones only and misses some. D and trimming come from the DNA, and the V and J calls and clone size come from that table. The sample carries around 30,000 clones, roughly 80% recorded once. The sort gate was single viable CD3+CD4+CD8-CD45RO+ cells for memory CD4+ T cells. After thawing, CD4+ T cells were positively selected. The CDR3 spans 17 residues. V gave up 2 bases and J gave up 0 bases; unmatched junction bases: 7. Germline CDR1 is MDHEN and CDR2 is SYDVKM.

What was sequenced was memory CD4+ T cells from blood. The TCR comes from an adult in good health and CMV-seronegative. Some clones in this sample may be carry-over from other donors' samples. V gene TRBV28 combines with J gene TRBJ2-1, with TRBD2 identical over 7 bases. CDR3 region: CASSLLVAGSSYNEQFF. The CDR3 DNA sequence: TGTGCCAGCAGTTTACTGGTAGCGGGTAGCTCCTACAATGAGCAGTTCTTC.